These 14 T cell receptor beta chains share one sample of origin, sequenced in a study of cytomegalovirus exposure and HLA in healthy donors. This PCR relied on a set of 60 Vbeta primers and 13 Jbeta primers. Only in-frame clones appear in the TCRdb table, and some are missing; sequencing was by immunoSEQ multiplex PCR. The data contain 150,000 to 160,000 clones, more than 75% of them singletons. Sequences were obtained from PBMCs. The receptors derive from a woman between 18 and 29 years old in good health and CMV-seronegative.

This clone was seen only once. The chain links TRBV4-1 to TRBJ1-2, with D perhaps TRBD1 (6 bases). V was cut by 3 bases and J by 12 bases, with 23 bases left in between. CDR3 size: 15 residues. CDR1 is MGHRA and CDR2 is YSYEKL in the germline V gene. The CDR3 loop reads CASSQQGQTGHPHTF. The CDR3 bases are TGCGCCAGCAGCCAGCAGGGGCAAACGGGACATCCTCACACCTTC.

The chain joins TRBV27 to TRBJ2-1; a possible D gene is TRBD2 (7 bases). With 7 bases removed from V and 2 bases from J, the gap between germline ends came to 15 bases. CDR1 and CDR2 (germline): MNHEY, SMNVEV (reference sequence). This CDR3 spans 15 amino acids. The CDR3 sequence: CASTPGGAAYNEQFF. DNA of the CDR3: TGTGCCAGCACCCCTGGGGGGGCGGCCTACAATGAGCAGTTCTTC.

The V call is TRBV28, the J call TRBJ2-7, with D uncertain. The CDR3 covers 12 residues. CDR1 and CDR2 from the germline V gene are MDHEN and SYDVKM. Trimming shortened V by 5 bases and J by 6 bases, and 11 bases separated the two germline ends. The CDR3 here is CASSPPRSEQYF. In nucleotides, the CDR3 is TGTGCCAGCAGTCCCCCTCGGAGCGAGCAGTACTTC.

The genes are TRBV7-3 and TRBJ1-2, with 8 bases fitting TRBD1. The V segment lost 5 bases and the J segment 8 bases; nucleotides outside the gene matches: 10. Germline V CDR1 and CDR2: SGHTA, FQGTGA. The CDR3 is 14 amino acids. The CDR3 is CASSAAQGAGGYTF. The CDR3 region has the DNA TGTGCCAGCAGCGCAGCTCAGGGGGCCGGGGGCTACACCTTC.

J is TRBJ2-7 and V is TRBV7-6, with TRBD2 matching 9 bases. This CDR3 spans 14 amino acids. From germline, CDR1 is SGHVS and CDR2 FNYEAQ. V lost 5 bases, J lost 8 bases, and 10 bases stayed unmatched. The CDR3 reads CASSPDGRGGQQYF. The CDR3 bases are TGTGCCAGCAGCCCGGACGGGCGGGGGGGACAGCAGTACTTC. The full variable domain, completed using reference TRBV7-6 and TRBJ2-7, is GAGVSQSPRYKVTKRGQDVALRCDPISGHVSLYWYRQALGQGPEFLTYFNYEAQQDKSGLPNDRFSAERPEGSISTLTIQRTEQRDSAMYRCASSPDGRGGQQYFGPGTRLTVT.

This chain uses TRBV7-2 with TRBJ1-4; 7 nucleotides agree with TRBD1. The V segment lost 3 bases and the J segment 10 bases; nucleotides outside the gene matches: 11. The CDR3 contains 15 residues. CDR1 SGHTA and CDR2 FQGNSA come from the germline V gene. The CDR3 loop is CASSFQDRDRSKLFF. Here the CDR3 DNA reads TGTGCCAGCAGCTTTCAAGACAGGGATCGCTCAAAACTGTTTTTT. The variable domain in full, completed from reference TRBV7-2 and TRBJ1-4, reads GAGVSQSPSNKVTEKGKDVELRCDPISGHTALYWYRQSLGQGLEFLIYFQGNSAPDKSGLPSDRFSAERTGGSVSTLTIQRTQQEDSAVYLCASSFQDRDRSKLFFGSGTQLSVL.

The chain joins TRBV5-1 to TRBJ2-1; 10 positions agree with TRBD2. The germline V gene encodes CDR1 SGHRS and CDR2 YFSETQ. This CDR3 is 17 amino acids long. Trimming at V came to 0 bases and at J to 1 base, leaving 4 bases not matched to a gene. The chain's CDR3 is CASSLGLAGASYNEQFF. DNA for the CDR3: TGCGCCAGCAGCTTGGGTCTAGCGGGGGCTTCCTACAATGAGCAGTTCTTC.

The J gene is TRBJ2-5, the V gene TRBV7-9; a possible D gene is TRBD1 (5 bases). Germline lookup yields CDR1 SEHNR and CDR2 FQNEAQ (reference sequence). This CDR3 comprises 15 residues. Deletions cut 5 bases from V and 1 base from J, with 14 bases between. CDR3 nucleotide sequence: TGTGCCAGCAGCCTGGAAGGACACAGCCAAGAGACCCAGTACTTC. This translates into CASSLEGHSQETQYF.

CDR3: CASSLSSPTGLAKNIQYF. The CDR3 DNA follows: TGTGCCAGCAGCTTAAGTAGTCCCACAGGGCTAGCCAAAAACATTCAGTACTTC. The chain is built from TRBV7-8 and TRBJ2-4; D possibly corresponds to TRBD1 (6 bases). The germline V and J ends were trimmed by 2 bases and 0 bases, with 17 bases remaining between them. In germline, CDR1 is SGHVS, CDR2 FQNEAQ. CDR3 length: 18 amino acids.

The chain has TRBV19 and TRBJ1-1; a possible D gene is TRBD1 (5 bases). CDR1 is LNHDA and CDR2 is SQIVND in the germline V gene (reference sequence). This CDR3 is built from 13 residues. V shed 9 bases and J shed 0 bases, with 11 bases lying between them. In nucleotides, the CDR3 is TGTGCCAGCCGCACAGGCGTGAACACTGAAGCTTTCTTT. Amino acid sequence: CASRTGVNTEAFF. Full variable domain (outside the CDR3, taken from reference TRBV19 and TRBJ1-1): DGGITQSPKYLFRKEGQNVTLSCEQNLNHDAMYWYRQDPGQGLRLIYYSQIVNDFQKGDIAEGYSVSREKKESFPLTVTSAQKNPTAFYLCASRTGVNTEAFFGQGTRLTVV.

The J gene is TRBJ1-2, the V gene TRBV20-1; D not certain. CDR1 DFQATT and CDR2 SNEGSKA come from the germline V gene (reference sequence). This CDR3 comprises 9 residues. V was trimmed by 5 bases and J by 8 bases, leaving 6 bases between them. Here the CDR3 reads CSAGLGYTF. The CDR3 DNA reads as TGCAGTGCTGGGCTCGGCTACACCTTC.

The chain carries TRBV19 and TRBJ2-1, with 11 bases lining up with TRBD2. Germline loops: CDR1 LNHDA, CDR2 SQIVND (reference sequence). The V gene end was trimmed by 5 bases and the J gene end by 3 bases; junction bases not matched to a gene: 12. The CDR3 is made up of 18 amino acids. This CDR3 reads CASSRRTVLAGVYNEQFF. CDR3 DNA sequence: TGTGCCAGTAGTCGGCGTACCGTACTAGCGGGAGTCTACAATGAGCAGTTCTTC.

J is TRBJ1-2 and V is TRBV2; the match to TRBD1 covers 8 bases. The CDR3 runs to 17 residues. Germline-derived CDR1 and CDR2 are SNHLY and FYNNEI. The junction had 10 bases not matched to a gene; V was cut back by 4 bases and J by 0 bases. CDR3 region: CASSAGGTGRANYGYTF. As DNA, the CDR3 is TGTGCCAGCAGTGCCGGAGGGACAGGAAGGGCTAACTATGGCTACACCTTC.

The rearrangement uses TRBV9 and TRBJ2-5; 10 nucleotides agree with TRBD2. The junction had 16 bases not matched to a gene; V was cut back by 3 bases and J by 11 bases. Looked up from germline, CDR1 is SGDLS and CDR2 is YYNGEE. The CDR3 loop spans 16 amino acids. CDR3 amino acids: CASSGGKRGGLSSQYF. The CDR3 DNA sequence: TGTGCCAGCAGCGGGGGAAAGCGGGGGGGCCTTTCTTCTCAGTACTTC.